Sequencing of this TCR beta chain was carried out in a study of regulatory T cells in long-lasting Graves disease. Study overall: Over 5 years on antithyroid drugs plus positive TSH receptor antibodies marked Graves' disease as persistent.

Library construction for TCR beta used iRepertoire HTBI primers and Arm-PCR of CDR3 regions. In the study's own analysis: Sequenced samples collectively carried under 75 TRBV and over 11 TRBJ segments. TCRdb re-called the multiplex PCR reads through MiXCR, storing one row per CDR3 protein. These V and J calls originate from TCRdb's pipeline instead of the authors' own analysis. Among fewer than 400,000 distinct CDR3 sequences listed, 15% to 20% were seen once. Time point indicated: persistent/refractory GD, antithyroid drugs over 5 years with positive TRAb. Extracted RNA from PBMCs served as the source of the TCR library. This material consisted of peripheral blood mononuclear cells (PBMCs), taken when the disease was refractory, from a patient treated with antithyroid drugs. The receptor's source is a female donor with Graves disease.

In DNA form, the CDR3 reads TGTGCCATCAGTGAGTCCACAGGGCCCAATCAGCCCCAGCATTTT. It specifies CAISESTGPNQPQHF. V gene TRBV10-3 combines with J gene TRBJ1-5, with TRBD1 as a possible D gene (6 bases). Between the trimmed V and J ends, which lost 0 bases and 3 bases, there was a span of 9 bases. The CDR3 extends over 15 amino acids. In germline, CDR1 is ENHRY, CDR2 SYGVKD.